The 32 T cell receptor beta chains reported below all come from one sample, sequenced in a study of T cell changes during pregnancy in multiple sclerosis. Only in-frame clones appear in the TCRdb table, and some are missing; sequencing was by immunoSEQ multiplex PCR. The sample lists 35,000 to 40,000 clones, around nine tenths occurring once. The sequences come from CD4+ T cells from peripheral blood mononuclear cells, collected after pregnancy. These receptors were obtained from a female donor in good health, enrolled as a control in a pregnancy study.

CDR3: CSARLRRGDEQYF. CDR3 DNA sequence: TGCAGCGCCCGCCTGAGGCGGGGCGACGAGCAGTACTTC. The chain links TRBV29-1 to TRBJ2-7; possibly TRBD2 for D (6 bases). V lost 7 bases and J lost 5, with 18 bases in between. This CDR3 is built from 13 residues. Per the germline V gene, CDR1 is SQVTM and CDR2 is ANQGSEA.

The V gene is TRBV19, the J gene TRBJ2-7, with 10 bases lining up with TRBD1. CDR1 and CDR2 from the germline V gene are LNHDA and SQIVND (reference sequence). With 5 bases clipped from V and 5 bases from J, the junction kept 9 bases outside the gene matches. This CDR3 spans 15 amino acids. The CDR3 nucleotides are TGTGCCAGTAGTGTGACCGGGACAGGGGTAAACGAGCAGTACTTC. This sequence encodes CASSVTGTGVNEQYF.

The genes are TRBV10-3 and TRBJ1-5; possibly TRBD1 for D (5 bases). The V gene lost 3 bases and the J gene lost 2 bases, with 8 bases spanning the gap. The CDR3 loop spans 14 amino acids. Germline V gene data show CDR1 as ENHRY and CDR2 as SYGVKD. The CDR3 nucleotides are TGTGCCATCAGTGACAGGGATGGCAATCAGCCCCAGCATTTT. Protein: CAISDRDGNQPQHF.

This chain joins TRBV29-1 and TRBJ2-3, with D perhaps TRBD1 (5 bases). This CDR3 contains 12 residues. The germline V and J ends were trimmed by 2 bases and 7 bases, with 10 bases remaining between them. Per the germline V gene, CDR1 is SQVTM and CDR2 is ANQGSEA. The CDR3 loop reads CSVERGVNTQYF. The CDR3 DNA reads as TGCAGCGTTGAAAGGGGCGTTAATACGCAGTATTTT.

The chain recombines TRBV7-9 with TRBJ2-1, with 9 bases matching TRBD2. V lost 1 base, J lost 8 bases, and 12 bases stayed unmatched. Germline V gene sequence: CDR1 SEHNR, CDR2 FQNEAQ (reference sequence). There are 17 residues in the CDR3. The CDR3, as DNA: TGTGCCAGCAGCTTAGGTGTGGGCGGGGGGGGTCTGCATGAGCAGTTCTTC. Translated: CASSLGVGGGGLHEQFF.

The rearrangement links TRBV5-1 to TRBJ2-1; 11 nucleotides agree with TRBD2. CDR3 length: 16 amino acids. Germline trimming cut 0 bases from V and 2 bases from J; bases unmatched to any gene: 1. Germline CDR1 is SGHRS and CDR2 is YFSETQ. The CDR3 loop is CASSLGLAGPYNEQFF. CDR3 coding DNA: TGCGCCAGCAGCTTGGGACTAGCGGGGCCCTACAATGAGCAGTTCTTC.

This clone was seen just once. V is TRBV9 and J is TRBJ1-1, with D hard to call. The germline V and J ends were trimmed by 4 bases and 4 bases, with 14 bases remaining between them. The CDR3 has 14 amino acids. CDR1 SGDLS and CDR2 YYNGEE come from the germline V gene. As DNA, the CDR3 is TGTGCCAGCAGCCCCCGGGGAGTGGGCACTGAAGCTTTCTTT. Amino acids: CASSPRGVGTEAFF.

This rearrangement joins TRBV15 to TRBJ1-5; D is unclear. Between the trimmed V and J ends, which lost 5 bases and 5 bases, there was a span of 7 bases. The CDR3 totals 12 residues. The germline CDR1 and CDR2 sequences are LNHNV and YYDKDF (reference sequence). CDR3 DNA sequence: TGTGCCACCAGCGAGAGTTATCAGCCCCAGCATTTT. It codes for CATSESYQPQHF.

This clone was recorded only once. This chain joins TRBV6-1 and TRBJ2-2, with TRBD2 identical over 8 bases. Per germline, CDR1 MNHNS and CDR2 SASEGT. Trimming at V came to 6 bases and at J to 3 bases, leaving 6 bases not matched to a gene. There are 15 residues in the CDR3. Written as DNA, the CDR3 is TGTGCCAGCAGCCCTCGGGGGGGCTACACCGGGGAGCTGTTTTTT. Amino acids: CASSPRGGYTGELFF.

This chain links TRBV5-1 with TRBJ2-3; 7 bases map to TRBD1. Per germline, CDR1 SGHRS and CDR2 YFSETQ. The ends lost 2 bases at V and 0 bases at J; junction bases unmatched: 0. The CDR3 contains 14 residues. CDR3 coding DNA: TGCGCCAGCAGCTTCAGGGGGAGCACAGATACGCAGTATTTT. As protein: CASSFRGSTDTQYF.

The DNA of the CDR3 is TGTGCCAGCAGTTTCCTACTAGCGGGAGGGCCCTACGAGCAGTACTTC. Its translation: CASSFLLAGGPYEQYF. This sequence joins TRBV27 and TRBJ2-7; 13 nucleotides agree with TRBD2. The J segment lost 2 bases and the V segment lost 3 bases, leaving 4 bases of the junction unmatched. This CDR3 is 16 amino acids long. Germline V lookup: CDR1 MNHEY, CDR2 SMNVEV (reference sequence).

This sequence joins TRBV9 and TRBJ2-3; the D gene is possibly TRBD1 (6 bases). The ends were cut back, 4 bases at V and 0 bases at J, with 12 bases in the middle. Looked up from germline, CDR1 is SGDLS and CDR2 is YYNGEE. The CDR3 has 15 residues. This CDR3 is CASSPGTPSTDTQYF. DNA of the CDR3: TGTGCCAGCAGCCCCGGGACACCCAGCACAGATACGCAGTATTTT.

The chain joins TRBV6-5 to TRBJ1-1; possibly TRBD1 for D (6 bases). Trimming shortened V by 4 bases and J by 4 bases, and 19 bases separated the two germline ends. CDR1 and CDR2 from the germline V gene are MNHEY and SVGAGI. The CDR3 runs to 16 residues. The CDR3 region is CASSSDGQYPFTEAFF. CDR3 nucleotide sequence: TGTGCCAGCAGTTCCGACGGACAGTACCCTTTCACTGAAGCTTTCTTT.

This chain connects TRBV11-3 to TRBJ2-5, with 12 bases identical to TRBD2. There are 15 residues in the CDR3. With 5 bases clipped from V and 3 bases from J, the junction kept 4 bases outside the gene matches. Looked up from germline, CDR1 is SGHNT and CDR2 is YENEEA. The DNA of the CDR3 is TGTGCCAGCAGCCTAGGACTAGCGGGGAAAGAGACCCAGTACTTC. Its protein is CASSLGLAGKETQYF. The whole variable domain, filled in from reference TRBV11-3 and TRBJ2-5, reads EAGVVQSPRYKIIEKKQPVAFWCNPISGHNTLYWYLQNLGQGPELLIRYENEEAVDDSQLPKDRFSAERLKGVDSTLKIQPAELGDSAVYLCASSLGLAGKETQYFGPGTRLLVL.

CDR3 bases: TGTGCCAGTACCAAAGGGACAGGGGGGAACTATGGCTACACCTTC. Its translation: CASTKGTGGNYGYTF. The rearrangement joins TRBV19 to TRBJ1-2, with 11 bases identical to TRBD1. V gave up 7 bases and J gave up 2 bases; unmatched junction bases: 6. The germline V gene has CDR1 LNHDA and CDR2 SQIVND (reference sequence). The CDR3 has 15 residues.

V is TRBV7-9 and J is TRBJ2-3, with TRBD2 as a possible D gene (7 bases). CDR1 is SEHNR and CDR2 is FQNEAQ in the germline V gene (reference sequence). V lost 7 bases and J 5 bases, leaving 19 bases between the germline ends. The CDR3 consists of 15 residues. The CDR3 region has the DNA TGTGCCAGCACCGTAGCGGAAAGGGGGGGAGATACGCAGTATTTT. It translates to CASTVAERGGDTQYF.

The CDR3 loop is CASSPYGVSQPQHF. CDR3 DNA sequence: TGTGCCAGCAGCCCCTACGGGGTGAGTCAGCCCCAGCATTTT. The gene calls are TRBV7-2 and TRBJ1-5, with D unresolved. Trimming stripped 5 bases from V and 6 bases from J, with 14 bases between. CDR1 SGHTA and CDR2 FQGNSA come from the germline V gene. The CDR3 sequence is 14 residues long.

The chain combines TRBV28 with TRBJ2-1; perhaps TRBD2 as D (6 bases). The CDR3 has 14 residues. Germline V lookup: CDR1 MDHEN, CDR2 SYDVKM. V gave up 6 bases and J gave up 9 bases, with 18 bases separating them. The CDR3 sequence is CASRPLAWGGEQFF. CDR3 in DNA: TGTGCCAGCAGGCCACTAGCTTGGGGCGGTGAGCAGTTCTTC.

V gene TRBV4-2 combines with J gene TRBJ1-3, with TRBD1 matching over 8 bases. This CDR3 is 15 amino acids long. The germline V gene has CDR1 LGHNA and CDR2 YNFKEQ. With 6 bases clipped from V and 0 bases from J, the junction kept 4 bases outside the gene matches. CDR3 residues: CASSMGQDSGNTIYF. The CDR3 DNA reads TGTGCCAGCAGTATGGGACAGGACTCTGGAAACACCATATATTTT.

The CDR3: CASSLAGSYTDTQYF. Written as DNA, the CDR3 is TGTGCCAGCAGTTTAGCGGGAAGCTACACAGATACGCAGTATTTT. This chain uses TRBV6-1 with TRBJ2-3, with TRBD2 matching over 8 bases. The junction had 6 bases not matched to a gene; V was cut back by 5 bases and J by 2 bases. The CDR3 has 15 residues. Germline values: CDR1 MNHNS, CDR2 SASEGT.

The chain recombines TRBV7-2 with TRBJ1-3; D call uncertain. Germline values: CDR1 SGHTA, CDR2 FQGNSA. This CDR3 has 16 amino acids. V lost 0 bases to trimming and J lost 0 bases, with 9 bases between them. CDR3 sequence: CASSLAMRNSGNTIYF. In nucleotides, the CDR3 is TGTGCCAGCAGCTTAGCGATGAGAAACTCTGGAAACACCATATATTTT. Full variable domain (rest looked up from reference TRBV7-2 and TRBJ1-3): GAGVSQSPSNKVTEKGKDVELRCDPISGHTALYWYRQSLGQGLEFLIYFQGNSAPDKSGLPSDRFSAERTGGSVSTLTIQRTQQEDSAVYLCASSLAMRNSGNTIYFGEGSWLTVV.

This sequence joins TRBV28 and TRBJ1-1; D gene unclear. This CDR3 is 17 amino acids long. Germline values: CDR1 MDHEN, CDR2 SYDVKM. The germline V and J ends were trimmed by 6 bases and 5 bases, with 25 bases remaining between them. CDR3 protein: CASSLPGMLGPRTEAFF. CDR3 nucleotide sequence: TGTGCCAGCAGCCTCCCGGGGATGCTAGGGCCGCGGACTGAAGCTTTCTTT.

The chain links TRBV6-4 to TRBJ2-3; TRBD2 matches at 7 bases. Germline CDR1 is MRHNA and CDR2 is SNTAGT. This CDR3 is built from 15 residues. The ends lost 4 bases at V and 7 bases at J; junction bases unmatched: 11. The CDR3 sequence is CASSASGAAGNTQYF. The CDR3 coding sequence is TGTGCCAGCAGTGCCAGCGGGGCCGCCGGGAATACGCAGTATTTT.

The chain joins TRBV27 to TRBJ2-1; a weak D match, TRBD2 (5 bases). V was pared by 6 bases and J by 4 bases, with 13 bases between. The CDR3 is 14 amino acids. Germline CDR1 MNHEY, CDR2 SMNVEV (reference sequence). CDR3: CASSPRRGYNEQFF. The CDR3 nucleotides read TGTGCCAGCAGCCCTAGACGAGGGTACAATGAGCAGTTCTTC.

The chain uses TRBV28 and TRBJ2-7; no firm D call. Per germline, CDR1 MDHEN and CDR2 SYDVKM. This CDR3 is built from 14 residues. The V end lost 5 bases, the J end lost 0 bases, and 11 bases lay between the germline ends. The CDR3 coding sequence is TGTGCCAGCAGTCTTGGCCAGGCCTCCTACGAGCAGTACTTC. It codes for CASSLGQASYEQYF.

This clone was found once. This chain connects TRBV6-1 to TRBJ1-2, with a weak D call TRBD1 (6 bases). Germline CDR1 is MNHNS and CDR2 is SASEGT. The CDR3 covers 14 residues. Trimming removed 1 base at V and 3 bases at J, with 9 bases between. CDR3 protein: CASSEVGQYYGYTF. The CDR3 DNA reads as TGTGCCAGCAGTGAAGTCGGACAGTACTATGGCTACACCTTC.

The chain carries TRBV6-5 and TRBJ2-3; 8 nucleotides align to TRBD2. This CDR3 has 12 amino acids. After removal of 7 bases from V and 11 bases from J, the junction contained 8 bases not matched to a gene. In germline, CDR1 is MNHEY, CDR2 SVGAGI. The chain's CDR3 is CASTPPGGQQYF. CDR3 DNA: TGTGCCAGCACCCCCCCGGGAGGGCAGCAGTATTTT.

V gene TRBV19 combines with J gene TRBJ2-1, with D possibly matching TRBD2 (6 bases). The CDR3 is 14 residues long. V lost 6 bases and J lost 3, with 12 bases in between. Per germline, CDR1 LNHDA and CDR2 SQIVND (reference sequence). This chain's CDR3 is CASSRLGGYNEQFF. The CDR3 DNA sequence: TGTGCCAGTAGCCGCTTGGGGGGCTACAATGAGCAGTTCTTC.

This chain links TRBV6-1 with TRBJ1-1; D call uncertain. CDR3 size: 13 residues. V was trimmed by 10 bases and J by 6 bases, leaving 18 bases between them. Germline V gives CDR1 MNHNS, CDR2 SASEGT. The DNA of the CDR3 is TGTGCCACCCGGCGGGGTTTTCAGGCTGAAGCTTTCTTT. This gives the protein CATRRGFQAEAFF.

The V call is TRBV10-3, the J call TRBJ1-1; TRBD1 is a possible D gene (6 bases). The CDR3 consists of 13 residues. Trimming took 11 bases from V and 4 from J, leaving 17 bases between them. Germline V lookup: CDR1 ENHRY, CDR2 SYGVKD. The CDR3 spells CAHTEARGTEAFF. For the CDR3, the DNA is TGTGCCCACACGGAGGCCAGGGGCACTGAAGCTTTCTTT.

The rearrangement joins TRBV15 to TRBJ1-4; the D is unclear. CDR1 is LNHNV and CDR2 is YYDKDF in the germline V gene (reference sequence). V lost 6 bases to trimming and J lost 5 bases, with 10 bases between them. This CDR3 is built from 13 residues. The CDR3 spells CATRRNTNEKLFF. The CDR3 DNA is TGTGCCACCAGGAGGAACACGAATGAAAAACTGTTTTTT.

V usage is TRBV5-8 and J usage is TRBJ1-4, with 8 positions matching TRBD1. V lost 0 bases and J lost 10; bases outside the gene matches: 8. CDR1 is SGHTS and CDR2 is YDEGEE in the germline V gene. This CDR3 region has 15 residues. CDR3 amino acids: CASSLAGPGGRKLFF. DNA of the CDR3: TGTGCCAGCAGCTTGGCCGGGCCAGGGGGCAGAAAACTGTTTTTT.